These T cell receptor beta chains were read from a single sample in a study of preoperative IRX-2 immunotherapy in early breast cancer. This table comes from immunoSEQ multiplex PCR, and its TCRdb copy is limited to in-frame clones, with some not included. Altogether tens of thousands of clones are present, 70% to 85% being singletons, with the ten largest covering about 3.3%. This sample was obtained from a patient treated with IRX-2 immunotherapy. These receptor sequences come from a human donor with breast cancer. The CDR3 runs from the conserved cysteine through the conserved F or W. Fields, in order: V gene, D gene, J gene, clone size, CDR3 protein, CDR3 DNA. A D gene is named only where the DNA matches it firmly. Clone sizes are given selectively: once, few, many, or a class where the clone is expanded.

>TRBV18|.|TRBJ1-2|.
CASSPLEYAFRADSWGYTF
TGTGCCAGCTCACCACTCGAATACGCGTTTAGGGCGGACTCCTGGGGCTACACCTTC
>TRBV28|.|TRBJ1-6|.
CASSFRQPNSPLHF
TGTGCCAGCAGTTTTCGGCAGCCGAATTCACCCCTCCACTTT
>TRBV11-3|.|TRBJ1-1|.
CASSSPARGAGTEAFF
TGTGCCAGCAGTTCCCCAGCGCGGGGGGCAGGGACTGAAGCTTTCTTT
>TRBV30|.|TRBJ1-2|.
CAWRGTGTSYGYTF
TGTGCCTGGAGGGGGACCGGGACCTCCTATGGCTACACCTTC
>TRBV15|TRBD2|TRBJ2-3|.
CATSRDLRREGGDTQYF
TGTGCCACCAGCAGAGATTTAAGGAGAGAGGGAGGGGATACGCAGTATTTT
>TRBV28|.|TRBJ2-1|.
CASGLQYNEQFF
TGTGCCAGCGGGTTACAGTACAATGAGCAGTTCTTC
>TRBV19|TRBD1|TRBJ2-7|.
CASSRWDSSYEQYF
TGTGCCAGTAGTAGGTGGGACAGCTCCTACGAGCAGTACTTC
>TRBV6-8|.|TRBJ1-5|once
CASSYSGRVTDNQPQHF
TGTGCCAGCAGTTACTCTGGCAGAGTCACGGACAATCAGCCCCAGCATTTT
>TRBV29-1|.|TRBJ1-5|.
CSVGSGVDQPQHF
TGCAGCGTTGGGTCCGGGGTGGATCAGCCCCAGCATTTT
>TRBV6-1|.|TRBJ2-3|.
CASSEVIDTQYF
TGTGCCAGCAGTGAAGTGATAGATACGCAGTATTTT
>TRBV10-2|TRBD1|TRBJ1-5|.
CASRQNRGNQPQHF
TGCGCCAGCAGACAAAACAGGGGAAATCAGCCCCAGCATTTT
>TRBV19|TRBD1|TRBJ2-2|.
CASRDRGGSGELFF
TGTGCCAGTAGGGACAGGGGGGGGAGCGGGGAGCTGTTTTTT
>TRBV28|TRBD2|TRBJ2-1|.
CASSLNGGVNEQFF
TGTGCCAGCAGTTTGAATGGGGGGGTCAATGAGCAGTTCTTC
>TRBV19|.|TRBJ1-1|.
CASSIDRWVSEAFF
TGTGCCAGTAGTATAGATCGTTGGGTTTCTGAAGCTTTCTTT